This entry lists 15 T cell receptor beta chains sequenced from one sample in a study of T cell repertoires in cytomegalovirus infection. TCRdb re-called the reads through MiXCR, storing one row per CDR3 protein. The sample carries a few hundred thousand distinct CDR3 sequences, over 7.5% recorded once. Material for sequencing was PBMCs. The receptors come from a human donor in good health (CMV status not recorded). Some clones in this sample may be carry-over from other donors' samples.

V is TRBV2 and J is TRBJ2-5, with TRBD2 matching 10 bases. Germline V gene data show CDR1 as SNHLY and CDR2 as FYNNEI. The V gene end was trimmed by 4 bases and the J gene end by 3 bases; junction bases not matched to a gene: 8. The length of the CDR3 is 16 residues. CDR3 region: CASSVSSGGGEETQYF. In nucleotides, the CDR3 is TGTGCCAGCAGTGTGTCCAGCGGGGGGGGAGAAGAGACCCAGTACTTC.

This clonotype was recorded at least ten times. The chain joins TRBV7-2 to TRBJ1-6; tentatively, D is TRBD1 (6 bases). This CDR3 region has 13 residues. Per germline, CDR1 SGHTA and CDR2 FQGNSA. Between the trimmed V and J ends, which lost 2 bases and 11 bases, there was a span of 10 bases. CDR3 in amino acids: CASSLTGNPPLHF. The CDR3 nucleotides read TGTGCCAGCAGCTTAACAGGGAACCCACCCCTCCACTTT.

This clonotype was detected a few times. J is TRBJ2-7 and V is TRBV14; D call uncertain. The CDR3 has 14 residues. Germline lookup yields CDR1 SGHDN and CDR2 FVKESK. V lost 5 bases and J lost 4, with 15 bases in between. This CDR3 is CASSKGYLLYEQYF. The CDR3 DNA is TGTGCCAGCAGCAAAGGATACCTTCTTTACGAGCAGTACTTC.

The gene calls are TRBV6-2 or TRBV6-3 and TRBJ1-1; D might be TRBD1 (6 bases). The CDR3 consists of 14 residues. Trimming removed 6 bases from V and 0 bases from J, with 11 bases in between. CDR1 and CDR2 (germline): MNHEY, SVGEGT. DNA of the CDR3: TGTGCCAGCAGATCACAGGGCATGAACACTGAAGCTTTCTTT. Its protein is CASRSQGMNTEAFF.

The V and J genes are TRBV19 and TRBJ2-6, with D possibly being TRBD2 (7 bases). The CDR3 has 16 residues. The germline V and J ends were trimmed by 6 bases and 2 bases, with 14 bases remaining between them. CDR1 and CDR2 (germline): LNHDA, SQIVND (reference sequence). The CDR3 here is CASSPRGGAGANVLTF. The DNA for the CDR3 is TGTGCCAGTAGCCCCCGAGGGGGGGCTGGGGCCAACGTCCTGACTTTC.

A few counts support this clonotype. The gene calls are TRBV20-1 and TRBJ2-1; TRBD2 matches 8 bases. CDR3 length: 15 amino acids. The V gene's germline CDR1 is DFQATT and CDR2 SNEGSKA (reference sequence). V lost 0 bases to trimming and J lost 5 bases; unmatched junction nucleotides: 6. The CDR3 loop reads CSARDGTRDNNEQFF. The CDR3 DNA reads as TGCAGTGCTAGAGATGGGACTAGGGACAACAATGAGCAGTTCTTC.

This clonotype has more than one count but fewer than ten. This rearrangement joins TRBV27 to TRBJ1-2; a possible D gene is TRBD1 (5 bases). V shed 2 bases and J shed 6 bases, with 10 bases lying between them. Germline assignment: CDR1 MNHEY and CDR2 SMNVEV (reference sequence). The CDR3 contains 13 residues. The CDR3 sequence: CASSLRGPDGYTF. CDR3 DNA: TGTGCCAGCAGTTTAAGGGGACCGGATGGCTACACCTTC.

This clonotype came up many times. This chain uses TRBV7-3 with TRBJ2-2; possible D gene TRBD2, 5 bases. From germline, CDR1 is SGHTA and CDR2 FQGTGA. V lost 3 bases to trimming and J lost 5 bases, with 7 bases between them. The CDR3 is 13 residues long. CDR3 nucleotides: TGTGCCAGCAGCTTTTCGGGAACCGGGGAGCTGTTTTTT. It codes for CASSFSGTGELFF.

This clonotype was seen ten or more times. As DNA, the CDR3 is TGTGCCAGCAGCTACCCCAGGGGGACTGAAGCTTTCTTT. Its translation: CASSYPRGTEAFF. This rearrangement joins TRBV7-2 to TRBJ1-1, with 7 nucleotides matching TRBD1. Germline V gives CDR1 SGHTA, CDR2 FQGNSA. With V trimmed by 4 bases and J by 5 bases, 4 bases remained unmatched. This CDR3 contains 13 residues.

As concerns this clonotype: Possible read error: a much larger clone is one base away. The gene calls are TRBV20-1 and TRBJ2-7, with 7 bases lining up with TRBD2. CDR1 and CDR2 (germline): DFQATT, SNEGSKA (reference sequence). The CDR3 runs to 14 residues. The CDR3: CGARVAREGHEQYF. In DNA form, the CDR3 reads TGCGGTGCTAGAGTGGCTAGGGAGGGGCACGAGCAGTACTTC.

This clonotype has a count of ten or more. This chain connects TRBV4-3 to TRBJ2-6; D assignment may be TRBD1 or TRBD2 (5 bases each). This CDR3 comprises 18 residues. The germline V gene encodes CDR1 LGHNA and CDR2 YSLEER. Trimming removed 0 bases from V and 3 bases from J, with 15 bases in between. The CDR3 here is CASSQDLGGFDGANVLTF. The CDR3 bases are TGCGCCAGCAGCCAAGATCTTGGGGGATTCGATGGGGCCAACGTCCTGACTTTC.

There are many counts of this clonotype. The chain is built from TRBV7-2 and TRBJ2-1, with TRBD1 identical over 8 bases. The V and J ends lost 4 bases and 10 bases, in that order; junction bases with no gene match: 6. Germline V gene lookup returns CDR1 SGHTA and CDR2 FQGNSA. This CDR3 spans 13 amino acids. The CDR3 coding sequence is TGTGCCAGCAGCTCAGGACAGGGTATGGAGCAGTTCTTC. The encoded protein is CASSSGQGMEQFF.

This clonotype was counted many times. The CDR3 spells CASSLYAGNTEAFF. The CDR3 DNA follows: TGTGCCAGCAGCTTATATGCAGGGAACACTGAAGCTTTCTTT. This chain uses TRBV7-8 with TRBJ1-1, with D unclear. V was clipped by 2 bases and J by 1 base, with 8 bases between them. Per germline, CDR1 SGHVS and CDR2 FQNEAQ. This CDR3 spans 14 amino acids.

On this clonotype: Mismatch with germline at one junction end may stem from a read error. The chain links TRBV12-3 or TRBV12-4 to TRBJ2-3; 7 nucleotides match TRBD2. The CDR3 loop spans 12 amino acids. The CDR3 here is CASRLQAGPPHF. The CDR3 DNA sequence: TGTGCCAGCCGTCTACAAGCGGGGCCCCCACATTTT.

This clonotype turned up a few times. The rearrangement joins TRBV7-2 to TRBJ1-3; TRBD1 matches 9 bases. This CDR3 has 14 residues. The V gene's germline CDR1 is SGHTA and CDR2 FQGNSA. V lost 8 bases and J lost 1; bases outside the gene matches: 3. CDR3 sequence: CASRQGGSGNTIYF. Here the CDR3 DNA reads TGTGCCAGCCGACAGGGGGGTTCTGGAAACACCATATATTTT.